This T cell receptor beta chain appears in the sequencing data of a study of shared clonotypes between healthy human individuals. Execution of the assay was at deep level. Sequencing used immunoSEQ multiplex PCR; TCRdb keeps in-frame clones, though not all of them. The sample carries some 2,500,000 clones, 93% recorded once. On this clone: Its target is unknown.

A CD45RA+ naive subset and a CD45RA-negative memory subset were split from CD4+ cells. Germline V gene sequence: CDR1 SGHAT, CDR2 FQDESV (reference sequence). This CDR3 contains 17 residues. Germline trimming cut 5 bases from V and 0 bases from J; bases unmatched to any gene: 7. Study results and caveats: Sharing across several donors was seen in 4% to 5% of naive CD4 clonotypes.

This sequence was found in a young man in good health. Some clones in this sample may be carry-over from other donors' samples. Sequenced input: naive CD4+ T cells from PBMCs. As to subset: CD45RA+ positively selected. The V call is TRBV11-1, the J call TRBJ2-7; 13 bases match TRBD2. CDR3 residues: CASSLPTSGRSSYEQYF. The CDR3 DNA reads TGTGCCAGCAGCCTACCGACTAGCGGGAGGTCCTCCTACGAGCAGTACTTC.